This TCR beta chain stems from a study of blood T cell repertoires in COVID-19. The sample holds a few counts of this clone. Repertoires were generated with immunoSEQ multiplex PCR, while TCRdb's copy carries only in-frame clones and drops some. Of about 85,000 clones detected, roughly 90% appear once; the ten largest clones hold about 2.5%. The specimen was peripheral blood. This clonotype originated in a human donor with active COVID-19. The donor label of this sample is uncertain.

CDR3 amino acids: CASHMTGSLYGYTF. CDR3 DNA: TGTGCCAGCCATATGACCGGGTCCCTCTATGGCTACACCTTC. This sequence joins TRBV6-5 and TRBJ1-2, with D unresolved. V dropped 8 bases and J dropped 4 bases, with 17 bases sitting between them. Germline V gene lookup returns CDR1 MNHEY and CDR2 SVGAGI. The CDR3 sequence is 14 residues long.